Below are 4 T cell receptor beta chains sequenced from a single sample in a study of blood T cell repertoires in COVID-19. Generated by immunoSEQ multiplex PCR, the TCRdb table keeps only in-frame clones and is missing some. The data hold 90,000 to 120,000 clones, with around nine tenths observed a single time. The sample taken for sequencing was peripheral blood. The receptor set was obtained from a woman under 40 with acute or convalescent COVID-19.

The genes are TRBV6-1 and TRBJ2-1; TRBD2 aligns across 9 bases. The CDR3 covers 15 residues. V shed 3 bases, J shed 4 bases, and the junction held 4 bases outside the gene matches. Germline CDR1 MNHNS, CDR2 SASEGT. Written as DNA, the CDR3 is TGTGCCAGCAGTGAGGGACTAGCCCCGTACAATGAGCAGTTCTTC. Its translation: CASSEGLAPYNEQFF.

The chain has TRBV5-4 and TRBJ2-4; 8 positions match TRBD1. V shed 5 bases, J shed 9 bases, and the junction held 4 bases outside the gene matches. The CDR3 loop spans 12 amino acids. CDR1 is SGHNT and CDR2 is YYREEE in the germline V gene (reference sequence). The DNA for the CDR3 is TGTGCCAGCAGTGGACAGGGTACCATTCAGTACTTC. Protein product: CASSGQGTIQYF. The full variable domain, its missing parts supplied by reference TRBV5-4 and TRBJ2-4, is ETGVTQSPTHLIKTRGQQVTLRCSSQSGHNTVSWYQQALGQGPQFIFQYYREEENGRGNFPPRFSGLQFPNYSSELNVNALELDDSALYLCASSGQGTIQYFGAGTRLSVL.

This clone showed up many times. The rearrangement links TRBV27 to TRBJ1-1, with 11 bases fitting TRBD1. Germline V gene lookup returns CDR1 MNHEY and CDR2 SMNVEV (reference sequence). The CDR3 runs 16 residues. J gave up 6 bases and V 2 bases, and 8 bases lay outside the gene matches. DNA for the CDR3: TGTGCCAGCAGTTTAGGACAGGGGGCTCCTAGTGCTGAAGCTTTCTTT. Protein product: CASSLGQGAPSAEAFF.

This clone has only one observation. This chain uses TRBV29-1 with TRBJ2-7, with 8 bases identical to TRBD1. Looked up from germline, CDR1 is SQVTM and CDR2 is ANQGSEA. With 0 bases clipped from V and 7 bases from J, the junction kept 5 bases outside the gene matches. This CDR3 has 13 amino acids. The CDR3 DNA reads as TGCAGCGTTGAAGATCTCTGGGACAGGGAGCAGTACTTC. Its protein product is CSVEDLWDREQYF.